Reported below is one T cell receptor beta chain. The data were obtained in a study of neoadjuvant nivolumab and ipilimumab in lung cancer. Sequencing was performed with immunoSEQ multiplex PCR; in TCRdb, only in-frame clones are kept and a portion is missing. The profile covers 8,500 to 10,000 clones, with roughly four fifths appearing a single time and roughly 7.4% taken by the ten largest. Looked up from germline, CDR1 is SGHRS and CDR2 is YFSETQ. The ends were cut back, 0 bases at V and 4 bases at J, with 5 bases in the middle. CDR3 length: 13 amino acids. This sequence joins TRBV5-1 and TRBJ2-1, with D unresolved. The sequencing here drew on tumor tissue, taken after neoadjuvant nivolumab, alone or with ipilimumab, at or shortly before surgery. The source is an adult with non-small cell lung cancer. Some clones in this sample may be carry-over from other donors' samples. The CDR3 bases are TGCGCCAGCAGCTTGGTAGCATACAATGAGCAGTTCTTC. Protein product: CASSLVAYNEQFF.